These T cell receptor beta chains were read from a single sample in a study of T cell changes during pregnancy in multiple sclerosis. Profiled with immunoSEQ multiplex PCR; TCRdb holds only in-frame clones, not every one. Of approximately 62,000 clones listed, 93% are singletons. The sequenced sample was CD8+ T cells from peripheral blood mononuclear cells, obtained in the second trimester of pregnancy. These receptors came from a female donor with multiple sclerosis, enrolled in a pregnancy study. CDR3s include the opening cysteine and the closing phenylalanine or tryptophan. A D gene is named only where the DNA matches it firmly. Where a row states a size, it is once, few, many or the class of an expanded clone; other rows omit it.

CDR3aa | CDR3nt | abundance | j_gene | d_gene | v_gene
CASGGRDRGYNEQFF | TGTGCCAGCGGGGGCCGGGACAGGGGATACAATGAGCAGTTCTTC | . | TRBJ2-1 | TRBD1 | TRBV2
CASSLVSGTGGEFYEQYF | TGTGCCAGCAGCTTAGTTTCCGGGACAGGGGGCGAATTCTACGAGCAGTACTTC | . | TRBJ2-7 | TRBD1 | TRBV7-6
CASSLGGSAISNYGYTF | TGTGCCAGCAGCTTAGGAGGCTCGGCGATTTCTAACTATGGCTACACCTTC | . | TRBJ1-2 | . | TRBV7-9
CASRESGRANEQYF | TGTGCCAGCCGAGAAAGCGGGAGGGCGAACGAGCAGTACTTC | once | TRBJ2-7 | TRBD2 | TRBV27
CAISETGTSGASYTDTQYF | TGTGCCATCAGTGAGACCGGGACTAGCGGGGCCTCTTACACAGATACGCAGTATTTT | . | TRBJ2-3 | TRBD2 | TRBV10-3
CASSLERDKRNTGELFF | TGCGCCAGCAGCTTGGAAAGGGACAAAAGGAACACCGGGGAGCTGTTTTTT | . | TRBJ2-2 | . | TRBV5-1
CASVEGGGADTQYF | TGTGCTAGTGTTGAGGGAGGGGGGGCAGATACGCAGTATTTT | . | TRBJ2-3 | . | TRBV12-5
CASSSELGGGQFF | TGTGCCAGCAGCTCAGAACTAGGGGGCGGGCAGTTCTTC | . | TRBJ2-1 | TRBD1 | TRBV7-7
CASSLAGVGGVEVETQYF | TGTGCCAGCAGCTTGGCCGGGGTCGGAGGGGTCGAGGTGGAGACCCAGTACTTC | . | TRBJ2-5 | . | TRBV5-7
CASSIHGTGQDEQYF | TGTGCCAGCAGCATCCACGGGACAGGGCAAGACGAGCAGTACTTC | . | TRBJ2-7 | TRBD1 | TRBV9
CASSQEAGPETQYF | TGCGCCAGCAGCCAAGAAGCGGGCCCAGAGACCCAGTACTTC | . | TRBJ2-5 | . | TRBV4-1
CASDTEGAGKNIQYF | TGTGCCAGCGACACCGAAGGAGCGGGAAAAAACATTCAGTACTTC | . | TRBJ2-4 | TRBD2 | TRBV2
CASRPWGGAGGPHEQFF | TGTGCCAGCAGACCGTGGGGAGGGGCGGGGGGGCCCCATGAGCAGTTCTTC | . | TRBJ2-1 | TRBD2 | TRBV5-4
CASTLTSGVYNEQFF | TGTGCCAGTACACTGACTAGCGGAGTATACAATGAGCAGTTCTTC | . | TRBJ2-1 | TRBD2 | TRBV19
CASSYSTGQGGGYTF | TGTGCCAGCAGTTATTCCACGGGACAGGGAGGGGGCTACACCTTC | few | TRBJ1-2 | TRBD1 | TRBV27
CASSQGGQGAWNEQFF | TGTGCCAGCAGCCAAGGAGGACAGGGGGCATGGAATGAGCAGTTCTTC | . | TRBJ2-1 | TRBD1 | TRBV4-2
CASSVGGGPQPQHF | TGTGCCAGCAGCGTAGGAGGGGGCCCTCAGCCCCAGCATTTT | . | TRBJ1-5 | TRBD1 | TRBV9
CASSFPTSPNTGELFF | TGTGCCAGCAGCTTTCCGACTAGCCCGAACACCGGGGAGCTGTTTTTT | . | TRBJ2-2 | TRBD2 | TRBV7-8
CASSFEPTGGPYELFF | TGTGCCAGCAGTTTCGAACCGACAGGGGGGCCGTATGAGCTGTTTTTT | . | TRBJ2-2 | TRBD1 | TRBV28
CASSPPGPEAFF | TGTGCCAGCAGCCCCCCCGGTCCTGAAGCTTTCTTT | . | TRBJ1-1 | . | TRBV14
CASRAPGTGRQETQYF | TGTGCCAGCAGGGCCCCCGGGACAGGGAGGCAAGAGACCCAGTACTTC | . | TRBJ2-5 | TRBD1 | TRBV2
CASSLALGGGFSYNEQFF | TGTGCCAGCAGCTTAGCGCTTGGCGGGGGCTTCTCCTACAATGAGCAGTTCTTC | . | TRBJ2-1 | . | TRBV7-2
CASSQRTGNSPLHF | TGCGCCAGCAGCCAAAGGACGGGGAATTCACCCCTCCACTTT | . | TRBJ1-6 | . | TRBV4-3
CASSETSGYEQYF | TGTGCCAGCAGTGAAACTAGCGGCTACGAGCAGTACTTC | . | TRBJ2-7 | TRBD2 | TRBV6-1
CASSAGGGGELFF | TGTGCCAGCAGTGCCGGGGGGGGTGGGGAGCTGTTTTTT | . | TRBJ2-2 | TRBD2 | TRBV6-1
CASSKGGDRGYNSPLHF | TGTGCCAGCAGCAAAGGGGGGGACAGGGGATATAATTCACCCCTCCACTTT | . | TRBJ1-6 | . | TRBV21-1
CASSADLSKNIQYF | TGTGCCAGCAGTGCGGACTTGAGCAAAAACATTCAGTACTTC | . | TRBJ2-4 | . | TRBV2
CASSFDRGLSNEKLFF | TGTGCCAGCAGTTTCGACAGGGGGCTTAGTAATGAAAAACTGTTTTTT | . | TRBJ1-4 | TRBD1 | TRBV28
CASSAGGTGELFF | TGTGCCAGCAGCGCAGGGGGAACCGGGGAGCTGTTTTTT | . | TRBJ2-2 | TRBD1 | TRBV7-9
CASSVGGGNYGYTF | TGTGCCAGCAGCGTAGGCGGGGGTAACTATGGCTACACCTTC | . | TRBJ1-2 | . | TRBV9
CASSLISGNLYEQYF | TGTGCCAGCAGCTTGATTAGCGGGAACCTCTACGAGCAGTACTTC | . | TRBJ2-7 | TRBD2 | TRBV14
CASSVGTTRTDTQYF | TGTGCCAGCAGCGTTGGGACTACTCGCACAGATACGCAGTATTTT | . | TRBJ2-3 | TRBD2 | TRBV9
CASSEYGQGNTGELFF | TGTGCCAGCAGTGAATACGGACAGGGCAACACCGGGGAGCTGTTTTTT | . | TRBJ2-2 | TRBD1 | TRBV2
CASSSGPKEKLFF | TGTGCCAGCAGCTCAGGGCCTAAGGAAAAACTGTTTTTT | . | TRBJ1-4 | . | TRBV7-6
CASSTRTEAFF | TGTGCCAGCAGTACCCGGACTGAAGCTTTCTTT | . | TRBJ1-1 | . | TRBV2
CASSLAGQGNEQYF | TGCGCCAGCAGCTTGGCCGGGCAGGGGAACGAGCAGTACTTC | . | TRBJ2-7 | . | TRBV5-1
CATSRPLREQFF | TGTGCCACCAGCAGACCTCTCCGTGAGCAGTTCTTC | . | TRBJ2-1 | . | TRBV15
CASSESVALGGQYF | TGTGCCAGCAGTGAAAGTGTGGCCCTAGGAGGGCAGTACTTC | once | TRBJ2-7 | . | TRBV2
CASSHASSGGGDEQYF | TGTGCCAGCAGCCATGCCTCTAGCGGGGGGGGCGACGAGCAGTACTTC | . | TRBJ2-7 | TRBD2 | TRBV4-2
CASNPPGTGVNEQYF | TGTGCCAGCAACCCCCCCGGGACAGGGGTCAACGAGCAGTACTTC | . | TRBJ2-7 | TRBD1 | TRBV2
CASGLDRVTSGGLAKNIQYF | TGTGCTAGTGGTTTGGATCGGGTGACTAGCGGGGGATTAGCCAAAAACATTCAGTACTTC | . | TRBJ2-4 | TRBD2 | TRBV12-5
CASSPGPREQYF | TGTGCCAGCAGCCCCGGTCCCCGCGAGCAGTACTTC | once | TRBJ2-7 | . | TRBV7-6
CASSLVTGENIQYF | TGTGCCAGCAGCTTAGTTACAGGGGAGAACATTCAGTACTTC | . | TRBJ2-4 | TRBD1 | TRBV7-9
CASSSDVLAVHEQYF | TGTGCCAGCAGCTCCGACGTCTTAGCGGTGCACGAGCAGTACTTC | once | TRBJ2-7 | . | TRBV6-5
CASSLLPGQSTYGYTF | TGCGCCAGCAGCTTGCTACCGGGACAGTCGACCTATGGCTACACCTTC | once | TRBJ1-2 | TRBD1 | TRBV5-1
CASSHGGDSSGANVLTF | TGTGCCAGCAGCCACGGCGGGGACAGCTCTGGGGCCAACGTCCTGACTTTC | . | TRBJ2-6 | . | TRBV4-2
CASSPDRGNTDTQYF | TGTGCCAGCAGCCCAGACAGGGGAAACACAGATACGCAGTATTTT | . | TRBJ2-3 | TRBD1 | TRBV7-9
CASGLGQANQPQHF | TGTGCTAGTGGTTTGGGGCAGGCTAATCAGCCCCAGCATTTT | few | TRBJ1-5 | . | TRBV12-5
CASSFLSTGDTEAFF | TGTGCCAGCAGTTTTCTGAGTACCGGAGACACTGAAGCTTTCTTT | . | TRBJ1-1 | . | TRBV28
CASSLTPDRYYEQYF | TGCGCCAGCAGCTTGACCCCTGACAGGTACTACGAGCAGTACTTC | . | TRBJ2-7 | . | TRBV5-1
CASTPMGRFEQFF | TGTGCCAGTACCCCAATGGGCAGGTTCGAGCAGTTCTTC | . | TRBJ2-1 | . | TRBV19
CASEGLVYEQYF | TGTGCCAGCGAGGGACTAGTCTACGAGCAGTACTTC | . | TRBJ2-7 | TRBD2 | TRBV2
CASSPPGGAPLNTEAFF | TGTGCCAGCAGCCCACCCGGGGGGGCACCATTGAACACTGAAGCTTTCTTT | . | TRBJ1-1 | . | TRBV7-8
CASSPGTATNEKLFF | TGTGCCAGCAGTCCCGGGACAGCAACTAATGAAAAACTGTTTTTT | . | TRBJ1-4 | TRBD1 | TRBV27
CASSHGRDRDFTGELFF | TGCGCCAGCAGCCACGGCCGGGACAGGGATTTTACCGGGGAGCTGTTTTTT | . | TRBJ2-2 | TRBD1 | TRBV4-1
CASSVVTVGYTF | TGTGCCAGCAGCGTAGTAACAGTTGGCTACACCTTC | few | TRBJ1-2 | . | TRBV9
CASSHGRDRANTGELFF | TGTGCCAGCAGTCACGGCCGGGACAGGGCGAACACCGGGGAGCTGTTTTTT | . | TRBJ2-2 | TRBD1 | TRBV2
CASSLYGGLNQPQHF | TGTGCCAGCAGTTTATACGGGGGTCTCAATCAGCCCCAGCATTTT | . | TRBJ1-5 | . | TRBV28